The TCR beta chain described here comes from a study of shared clonotypes between healthy human individuals. Deep was the level at which the assay was run. Genomic DNA from each subset was divided evenly over several immunoSEQ plates. Scientists sequenced DNA from unsorted PBMC on ten immunoSEQ deep assay plates. TCRdb's table, derived via immunoSEQ multiplex PCR, lists solely in-frame clones and lacks some. The sample has about half a million clones; around 73% are singletons. Germline V gene sequence: CDR1 LGHNA, CDR2 YSLEER. The ends were cut back, 0 bases at V and 5 bases at J, with 14 bases in the middle. The CDR3 runs 16 residues.

Material for sequencing was PBMCs. This TCR was sampled from a woman in her thirties or forties in good health. Some clones in this sample may be carry-over from other donors' samples. J is TRBJ2-4 and V is TRBV4-3; maybe TRBD1 (5 bases). CDR3 protein: CASSQDTGQGENIQYF. The CDR3 DNA reads TGCGCCAGCAGCCAAGATACTGGGCAGGGCGAAAACATTCAGTACTTC.